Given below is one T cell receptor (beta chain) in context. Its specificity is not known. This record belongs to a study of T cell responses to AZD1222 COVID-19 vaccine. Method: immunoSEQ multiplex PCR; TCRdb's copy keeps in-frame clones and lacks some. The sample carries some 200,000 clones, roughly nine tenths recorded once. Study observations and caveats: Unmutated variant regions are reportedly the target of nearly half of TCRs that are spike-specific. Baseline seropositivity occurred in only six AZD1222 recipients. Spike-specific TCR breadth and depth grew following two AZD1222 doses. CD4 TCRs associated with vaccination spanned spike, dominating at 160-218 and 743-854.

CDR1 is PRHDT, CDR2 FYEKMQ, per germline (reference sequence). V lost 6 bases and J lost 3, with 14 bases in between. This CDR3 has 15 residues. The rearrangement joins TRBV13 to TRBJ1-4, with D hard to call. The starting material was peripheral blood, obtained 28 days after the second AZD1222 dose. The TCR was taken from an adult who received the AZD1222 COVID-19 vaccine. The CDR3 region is CASSPSRDPNEKLFF. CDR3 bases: TGTGCCAGCAGTCCTAGCCGAGACCCTAATGAAAAACTGTTTTTT. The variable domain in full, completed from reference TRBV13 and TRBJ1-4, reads AAGVIQSPRHLIKEKRETATLKCYPIPRHDTVYWYQQGPGQDPQFLISFYEKMQSDKGSIPDRFSAQQFSDYHSELNMSSLELGDSALYFCASSPSRDPNEKLFFGSGTQLSVL.